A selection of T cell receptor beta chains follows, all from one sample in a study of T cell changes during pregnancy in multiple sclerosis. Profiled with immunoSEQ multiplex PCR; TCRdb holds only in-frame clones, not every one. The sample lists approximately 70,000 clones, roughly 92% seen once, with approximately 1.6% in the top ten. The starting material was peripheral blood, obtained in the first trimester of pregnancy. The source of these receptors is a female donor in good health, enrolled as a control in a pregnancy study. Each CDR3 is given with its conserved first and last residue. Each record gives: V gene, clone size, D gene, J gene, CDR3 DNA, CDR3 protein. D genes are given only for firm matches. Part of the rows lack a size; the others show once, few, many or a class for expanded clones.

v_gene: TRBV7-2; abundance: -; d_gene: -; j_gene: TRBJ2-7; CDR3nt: TGTGCCAGCAACCTAATGCGGCGGGCCGGCCCGGACGAGCAGTACTTC; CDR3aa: CASNLMRRAGPDEQYF
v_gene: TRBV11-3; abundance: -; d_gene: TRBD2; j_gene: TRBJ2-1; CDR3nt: TGTGCCAGCAGCTTAGACGGGGGGTATGGTGAGCAGTTCTTC; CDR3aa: CASSLDGGYGEQFF
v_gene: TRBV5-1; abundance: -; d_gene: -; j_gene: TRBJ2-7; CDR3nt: TGCGCCAGCAGCTTGACAGGGAGCTCCTACGAGCAGTACTTC; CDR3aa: CASSLTGSSYEQYF
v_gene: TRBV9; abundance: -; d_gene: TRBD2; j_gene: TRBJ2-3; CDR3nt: TGTGCCAGCAGCGTAGGACTAGCGGGAGCTGATACGCAGTATTTT; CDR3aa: CASSVGLAGADTQYF
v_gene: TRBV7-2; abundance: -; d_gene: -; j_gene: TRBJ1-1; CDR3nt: TGTGCCAGCCTCAAGGGGCGGGGGAACACTGAAGCTTTCTTT; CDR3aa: CASLKGRGNTEAFF
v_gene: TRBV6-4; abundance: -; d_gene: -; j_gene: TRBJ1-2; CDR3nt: TGTGCCAGCAGTTTGGAGGGGACGGGCTATGGCTACACCTTC; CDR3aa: CASSLEGTGYGYTF
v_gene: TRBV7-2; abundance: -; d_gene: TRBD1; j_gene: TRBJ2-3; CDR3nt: TGTGCCAGCAGCTTAGGCCCGGGACAGGGTGTGTATTTT; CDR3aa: CASSLGPGQGVYF
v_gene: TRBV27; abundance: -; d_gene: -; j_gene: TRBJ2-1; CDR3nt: TGTGCCAGCAGTTTACCTTACAATGAGCAGTTCTTC; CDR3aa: CASSLPYNEQFF
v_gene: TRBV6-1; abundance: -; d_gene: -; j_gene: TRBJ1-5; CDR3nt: TGTGCCACCGTTTGGAGCGGTCAGCCCCAGCATTTT; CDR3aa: CATVWSGQPQHF
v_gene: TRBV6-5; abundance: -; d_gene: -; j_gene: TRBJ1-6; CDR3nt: TGTGCCAGCAGTTCGCGGAGTTCACCCCTCCACTTT; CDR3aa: CASSSRSSPLHF
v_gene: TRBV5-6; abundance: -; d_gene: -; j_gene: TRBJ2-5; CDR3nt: TGTGCCAGCAGCCAGAATGGAGGCCAAGAGACCCAGTACTTC; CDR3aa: CASSQNGGQETQYF
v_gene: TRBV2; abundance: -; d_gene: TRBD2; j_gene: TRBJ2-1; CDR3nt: TGTGCCAGCAAGACGGGACTAGCGGGAGGTCCCTTCAATGAGCAGTTCTTC; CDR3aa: CASKTGLAGGPFNEQFF
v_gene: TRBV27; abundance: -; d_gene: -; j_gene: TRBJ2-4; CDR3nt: TGTGCCAGCAGTTTTTCCCTTACCTGGGCCTTAGCCAAAAACATTCAGTACTTC; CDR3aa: CASSFSLTWALAKNIQYF
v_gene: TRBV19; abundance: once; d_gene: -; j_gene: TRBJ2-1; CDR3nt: TGTGCCAGTAGTATCGCTCAGTCGGAGTATATCTACAATGAGCAGTTCTTC; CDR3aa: CASSIAQSEYIYNEQFF
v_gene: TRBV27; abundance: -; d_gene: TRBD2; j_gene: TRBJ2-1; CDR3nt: TGTGCCAGCAGTTTCGGTGGGCTAGCGGGAGGGAATGAGCAGTTCTTC; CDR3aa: CASSFGGLAGGNEQFF
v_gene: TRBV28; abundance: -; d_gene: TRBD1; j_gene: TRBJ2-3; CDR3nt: TGTGCCAGCAGTCCACGGGACAGCTCCCCTAGCGATACGCAGTATTTT; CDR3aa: CASSPRDSSPSDTQYF
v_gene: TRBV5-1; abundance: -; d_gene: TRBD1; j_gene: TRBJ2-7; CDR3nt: TGCGCCAGCAGGGCCGGGACAGGGGGCCGCGAGCAGTACTTC; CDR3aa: CASRAGTGGREQYF
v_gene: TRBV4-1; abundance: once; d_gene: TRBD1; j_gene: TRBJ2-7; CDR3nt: TGCGCCAGCAGCCACCTTAACAGGGGTCCCTACGAGCAGTACTTC; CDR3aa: CASSHLNRGPYEQYF
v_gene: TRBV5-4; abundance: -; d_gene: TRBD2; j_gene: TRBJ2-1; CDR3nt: TGTGCCAGCAGCTCTAAGGCGGGAGCGGGGGATGAGCAGTTCTTC; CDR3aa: CASSSKAGAGDEQFF
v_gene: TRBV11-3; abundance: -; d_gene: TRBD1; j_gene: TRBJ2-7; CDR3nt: TGTGCCAGCAGCCCCGGGACAGGGGCCTACGAGCAGTACTTC; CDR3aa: CASSPGTGAYEQYF
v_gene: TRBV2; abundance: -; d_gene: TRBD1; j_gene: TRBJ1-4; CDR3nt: TGTGCCAGCAGTCGAGGGACAGGGGGAAGTGAAGAAAAACTGTTTTTT; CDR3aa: CASSRGTGGSEEKLFF
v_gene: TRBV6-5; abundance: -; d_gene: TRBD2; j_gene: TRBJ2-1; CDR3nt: TGTGCCAGCAGTTACGGGGCTAGCGGGTTAAATGAGCAGTTCTTC; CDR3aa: CASSYGASGLNEQFF
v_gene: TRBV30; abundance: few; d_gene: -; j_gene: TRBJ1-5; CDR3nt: TGTGCCTGGAGCCCTCTCTCGGGGGATCAGCCCCAGCATTTT; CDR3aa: CAWSPLSGDQPQHF
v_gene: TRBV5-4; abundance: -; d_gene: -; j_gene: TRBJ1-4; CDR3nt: TGTGCCAGCAGCTTGGTTGCCGCGTCGGCCCCCGAGCGTGAAAAACTGTTTTTT; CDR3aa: CASSLVAASAPEREKLFF
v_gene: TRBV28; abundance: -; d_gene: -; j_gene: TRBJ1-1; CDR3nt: TGTGCCAGCAGTCCCCGTTTTACAGGGCTTGAAGCTTTCTTT; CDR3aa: CASSPRFTGLEAFF
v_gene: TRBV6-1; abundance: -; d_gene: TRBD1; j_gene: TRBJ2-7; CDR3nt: TGTGCCAGCAGGCCCCCCGGACAGGGCTCCTACGAGCAGTACTTC; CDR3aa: CASRPPGQGSYEQYF
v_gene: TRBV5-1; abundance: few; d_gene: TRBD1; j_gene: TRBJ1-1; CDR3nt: TGCGCCAGCAGCTTTCCGGACAGGGATGAACCACGGGCTTTCTTT; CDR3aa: CASSFPDRDEPRAFF
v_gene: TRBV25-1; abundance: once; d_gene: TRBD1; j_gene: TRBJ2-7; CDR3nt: TGTGCCAGCAGTAGACAGGGGGGTTCCTACGAGCAGTACTTC; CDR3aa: CASSRQGGSYEQYF
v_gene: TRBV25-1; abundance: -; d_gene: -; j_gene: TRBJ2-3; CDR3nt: TGTGCCAGCAGTGAACGGGGGAGAGATACGCAGTATTTT; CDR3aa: CASSERGRDTQYF
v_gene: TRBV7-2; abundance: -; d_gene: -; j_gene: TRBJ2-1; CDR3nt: TGTGCCAGCAGCTTACAGGTTGGAGCGGGCAACAATGAGCAGTTCTTC; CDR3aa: CASSLQVGAGNNEQFF
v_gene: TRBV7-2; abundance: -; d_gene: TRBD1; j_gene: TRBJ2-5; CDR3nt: TGTGCCAGCAGCGATATGGACAGGGGTAAAGAGACCCAGTACTTC; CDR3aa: CASSDMDRGKETQYF
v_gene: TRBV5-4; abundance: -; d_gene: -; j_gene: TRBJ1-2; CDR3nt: TGTGCCAGCAGCTTGACAGGGTTCAACTATGGCTACACCTTC; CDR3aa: CASSLTGFNYGYTF
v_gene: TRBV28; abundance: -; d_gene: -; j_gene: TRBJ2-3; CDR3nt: TGTGCCAGCAGTTTATCTCAGGGTTTCACAGATACGCAGTATTTT; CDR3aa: CASSLSQGFTDTQYF
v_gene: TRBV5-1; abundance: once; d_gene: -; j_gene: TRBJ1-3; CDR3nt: TGCGCCAGCAGCCCTCGGGACTCTGGAAACACCATATATTTT; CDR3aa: CASSPRDSGNTIYF
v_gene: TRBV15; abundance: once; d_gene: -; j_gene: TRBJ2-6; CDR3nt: TGTGCCACCAGCGAACCGAGGACTGGGGCCAACGTCCTGACTTTC; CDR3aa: CATSEPRTGANVLTF
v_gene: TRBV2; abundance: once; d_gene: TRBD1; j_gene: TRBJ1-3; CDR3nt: TGTGCCAGCAGTGGCCCCGGGACAGGGGAAACTGGAAACACCATATATTTT; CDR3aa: CASSGPGTGETGNTIYF
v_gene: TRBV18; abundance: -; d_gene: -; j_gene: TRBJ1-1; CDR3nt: TGTGCCAGCCTAACTAACGGGGTTAGAGGCACTGAAGCTTTCTTT; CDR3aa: CASLTNGVRGTEAFF
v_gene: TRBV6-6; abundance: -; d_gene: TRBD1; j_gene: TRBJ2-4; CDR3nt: TGTGCCAGTGGACAGGGAGTAGGCATTCAGTACTTC; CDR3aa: CASGQGVGIQYF
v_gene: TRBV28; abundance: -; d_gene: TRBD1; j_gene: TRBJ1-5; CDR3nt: TGTGCCAGCAGAGGAGGGGGCTTGAGCAATCAGCCCCAGCATTTT; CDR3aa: CASRGGGLSNQPQHF
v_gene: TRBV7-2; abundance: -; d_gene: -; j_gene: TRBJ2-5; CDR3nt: TGTGCCAGCAGCTTCACTAGTACCGTCAGAGAGACCCAGTACTTC; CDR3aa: CASSFTSTVRETQYF
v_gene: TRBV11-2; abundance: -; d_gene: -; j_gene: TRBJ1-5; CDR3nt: TGTGCCAGCAGCCCAGACAACAATCAGCCCCAGCATTTT; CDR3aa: CASSPDNNQPQHF
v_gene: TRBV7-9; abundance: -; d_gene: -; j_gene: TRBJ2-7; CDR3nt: TGTGCCAGCAGCTTACCCCTCGGTCGGGAGTCCTCCTACGAGCAGTACTTC; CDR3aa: CASSLPLGRESSYEQYF
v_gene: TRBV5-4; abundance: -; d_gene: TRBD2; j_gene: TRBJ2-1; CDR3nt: TGTGCCAGCAGACGACTAGCGGCCGACTCCTACAATGAGCAGTTCTTC; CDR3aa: CASRRLAADSYNEQFF
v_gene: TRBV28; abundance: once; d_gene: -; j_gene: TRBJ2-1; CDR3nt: TGTGCCAGCAGTTCCTTTTACAATGAGCAGTTCTTC; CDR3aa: CASSSFYNEQFF
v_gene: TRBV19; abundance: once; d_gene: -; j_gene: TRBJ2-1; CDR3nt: TGTGCCAGTAGTAGGGCGTCCCAGGTTGAGCAGTTCTTC; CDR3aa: CASSRASQVEQFF
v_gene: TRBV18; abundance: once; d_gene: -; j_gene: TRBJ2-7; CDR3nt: TGTGCCAGCTCACTGCTGGGGGGCGAGCAGTACTTC; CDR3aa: CASSLLGGEQYF
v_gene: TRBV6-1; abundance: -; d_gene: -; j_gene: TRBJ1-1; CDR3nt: TGTGCCAGCAGTGAAGCGATCCTGAGTTTTGTGGCTTTCTTT; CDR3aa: CASSEAILSFVAFF
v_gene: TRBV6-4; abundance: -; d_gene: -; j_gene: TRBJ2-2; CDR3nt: TGTGCCAGCAGTGACACGGCAGGGTTCACCGGGGAGCTGTTTTTT; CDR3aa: CASSDTAGFTGELFF
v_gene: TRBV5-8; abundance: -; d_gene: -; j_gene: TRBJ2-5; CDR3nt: TGTGCCAGCAGCCCGGACGGGACTTCGGAAGAGACCCAGTACTTC; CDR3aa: CASSPDGTSEETQYF
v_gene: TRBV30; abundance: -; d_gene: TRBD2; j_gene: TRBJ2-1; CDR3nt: TGTGCCTGGAGTGGCCCGGTAGGGGGGAGACTAGCGGGTCTCTACAATGAGCAGTTCTTC; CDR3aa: CAWSGPVGGRLAGLYNEQFF
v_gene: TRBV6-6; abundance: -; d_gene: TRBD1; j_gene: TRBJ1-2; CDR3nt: TGTGCCAGCAGGGAAACAGGGGGAAGACATGGAGGCTACACCTTC; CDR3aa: CASRETGGRHGGYTF
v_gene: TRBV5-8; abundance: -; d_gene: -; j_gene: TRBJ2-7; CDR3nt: TGTGCCAGCAGCTTGTATCAGGGGACCTACGAGCAGTACTTC; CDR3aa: CASSLYQGTYEQYF
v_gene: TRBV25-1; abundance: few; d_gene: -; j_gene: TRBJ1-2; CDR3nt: TGTGCCAGGACGTCGCGGGCCTATGGCTACACCTTC; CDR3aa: CARTSRAYGYTF
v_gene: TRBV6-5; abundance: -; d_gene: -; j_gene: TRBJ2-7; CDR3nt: TGTGCCAGCAGTTACGGGCGGGGCCTCCTCGGGGAGCAGTACTTC; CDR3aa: CASSYGRGLLGEQYF